A single T cell receptor beta chain is shown here with its context. This sample is part of a study of blood T cell repertoires in COVID-19. Study details: The United States, Italy and Spain supplied acute and convalescent COVID-19 samples. In each case, the material was cDNA or gDNA derived from T cells, B-cell-depleted T cells, or PBMCs.

Trimming took 4 bases from V and 5 from J, leaving 9 bases between them. The CDR3 has 13 amino acids. Germline loops: CDR1 SGHTA, CDR2 FQGNSA. Clones were sequenced by immunoSEQ multiplex PCR, and TCRdb holds only the in-frame ones, with some missing. This table has under 130,000 clones, 65% to 90% appearing once. This sequence was found in a man older than 75 with acute or convalescent COVID-19. J is TRBJ1-5 and V is TRBV7-2; the D is unclear. Input material: peripheral blood. The CDR3 is CASSSDQDQPQHF. In nucleotides, the CDR3 is TGTGCCAGCAGCTCGGATCAGGATCAGCCCCAGCATTTT.